One and the same sample provided the 29 T cell receptor beta chains below, sequenced in a study of blood T cell repertoires in COVID-19. Profiled with immunoSEQ multiplex PCR; TCRdb holds only in-frame clones, not every one. Here the sample spans some 400,000 clones, 90% being singletons. Input material: peripheral blood. These receptor sequences come from a man aged 18-30 years with active or convalescent COVID-19.

This chain uses TRBV4-3 with TRBJ2-5; 12 bases match TRBD2. This CDR3 is built from 16 residues. In germline, CDR1 is LGHNA, CDR2 YSLEER. J was trimmed by 5 bases and V by 2 bases; bases with no gene match: 6. The CDR3 coding sequence is TGCGCCAGCAGCCAAAGGCTAGCGGGAGGGGAGGAGACCCAGTACTTC. Amino acid sequence: CASSQRLAGGEETQYF.

CDR3 in amino acids: CASSQQTGAINQPQHF. DNA for the CDR3: TGCGCCAGCAGCCAACAAACAGGCGCCATCAATCAGCCCCAGCATTTT. This chain uses TRBV4-1 with TRBJ1-5; tentatively, D is TRBD1 (5 bases). The CDR3 has 16 residues. The germline gives CDR1 MGHRA, CDR2 YSYEKL. The ends were cut back, 2 bases at V and 3 bases at J, with 14 bases in the middle.

The rearrangement links TRBV4-2 to TRBJ2-5; TRBD2 aligns across 11 bases. The CDR3 length is 15 residues. Trimming cost V 3 bases and J 3 bases; bases outside gene matches: 3. Per germline, CDR1 LGHNA and CDR2 YNFKEQ. The CDR3 coding sequence is TGTGCCAGCAGCCAGGGTAGCGGGAGGGAAGAGACCCAGTACTTC. Translated, it gives CASSQGSGREETQYF.

The chain is built from TRBV5-1 and TRBJ2-2; perhaps TRBD1 as D (5 bases). V was pared by 0 bases and J by 4 bases, with 13 bases between. The CDR3 loop spans 16 amino acids. Per the germline V gene, CDR1 is SGHRS and CDR2 is YFSETQ. The CDR3 coding sequence is TGCGCCAGCAGCTTGGAACCAGGGCTGGGCACCGGGGAGCTGTTTTTT. Encoded protein: CASSLEPGLGTGELFF.

The rearrangement links TRBV11-2 to TRBJ1-1; D is undetermined. The CDR3 has 13 amino acids. Germline CDR1 reads SGHAT; CDR2 reads FQNNGV. V lost 3 bases to trimming and J lost 4 bases, with 9 bases between them. CDR3 sequence reads: CASSFEKSTEAFF. In nucleotides, the CDR3 is TGTGCCAGCAGCTTTGAGAAGAGCACTGAAGCTTTCTTT.

The genes are TRBV6-4 and TRBJ1-2; weak D call: TRBD1 (5 bases). V lost 0 bases, J lost 6 bases, and 11 bases lay in between. The CDR3 extends over 14 amino acids. CDR1 and CDR2 from the germline V gene are MRHNA and SNTAGT. CDR3 residues: CASSDSSRENGYTF. CDR3 DNA sequence: TGTGCCAGCAGTGACTCTTCCAGGGAAAATGGCTACACCTTC.

This chain uses TRBV6-2 or TRBV6-3 with TRBJ1-2, with D maybe TRBD1 (6 bases). CDR3 length: 13 residues. CDR1 and CDR2 from the germline V gene are MNHEY and SVGEGT. Trimming removed 2 bases at V and 7 bases at J, with 11 bases between. DNA of the CDR3: TGTGCCAGCAGTTACCGGGGGGCTTTTGGCTACACCTTC. It is translated as CASSYRGAFGYTF.

The chain joins TRBV5-6 to TRBJ2-7, with 8 bases aligning to TRBD2. The V gene end was trimmed by 3 bases and the J gene end by 0 bases; junction bases not matched to a gene: 8. CDR1 and CDR2 from the germline V gene are SGHDT and YYEEEE. This CDR3 spans 16 amino acids. CDR3 sequence reads: CASSSDGGRNSYEQYF. For the CDR3, the DNA is TGTGCCAGCAGCTCGGACGGCGGGAGGAACTCCTACGAGCAGTACTTC.

This chain connects TRBV6-5 to TRBJ1-6, with 7 bases that match TRBD1. Germline-derived CDR1 and CDR2 are MNHEY and SVGAGI. CDR3 length equals 15 residues. Trimming took 6 bases from V and 9 from J; bases not matched to a gene: 11. The chain's CDR3 is CASRPRQGFSSPLHF. CDR3 DNA: TGTGCCAGCAGACCCCGACAGGGATTTTCTTCACCCCTCCACTTT.

Written as DNA, the CDR3 is TGTGCCAGCAGTCTGACAGGGTTCAGCGAGCAGTACTTC. Encoded protein: CASSLTGFSEQYF. The V and J genes are TRBV12-3 or TRBV12-4 and TRBJ2-7, with 7 bases matching TRBD1. Unmatched junction bases numbered 7, after V lost 5 bases and J lost 6 bases. The CDR3 spans 13 residues.

This chain joins TRBV4-3 and TRBJ2-4; 11 nucleotides match TRBD2. There are 17 residues in the CDR3. Trimming removed 0 bases from V and 5 bases from J; junction bases left unmatched: 6. CDR1 and CDR2 from the germline V gene are LGHNA and YSLEER. CDR3 amino acids: CASSQDSTSGGENIQYF. In nucleotides, the CDR3 is TGCGCCAGCAGCCAAGACTCTACTAGCGGGGGTGAAAACATTCAGTACTTC.

The chain has TRBV19 and TRBJ1-1; D is possibly TRBD1 (6 bases). With 7 bases removed from V and 0 bases from J, the gap between germline ends came to 12 bases. CDR1 and CDR2 (germline): LNHDA, SQIVND (reference sequence). The CDR3 covers 14 residues. DNA for the CDR3: TGTGCCAGTATAGGGGGAAACATGAACACTGAAGCTTTCTTT. Amino acid sequence: CASIGGNMNTEAFF.

The chain recombines TRBV4-3 with TRBJ2-3; possibly TRBD2 for D (7 bases). V gave up 4 bases and J gave up 2 bases, with 10 bases separating them. The germline V gene encodes CDR1 LGHNA and CDR2 YSLEER. CDR3 length: 14 residues. The CDR3 coding sequence is TGCGCCAGCAGCCCCGGGGGGCACACAGATACGCAGTATTTT. This translates into CASSPGGHTDTQYF.

CDR3 nucleotide sequence: TGTGCCAGCAGCGTAGGGGCTAGCATGGAGACCCAGTACTTC. This codes for CASSVGASMETQYF. The chain carries TRBV9 and TRBJ2-5; weak D call: TRBD2 (5 bases). Germline-derived CDR1 and CDR2 are SGDLS and YYNGEE. The V end lost 0 bases, the J end lost 5 bases, and 11 bases lay between the germline ends. There are 14 residues in the CDR3.

The chain couples TRBV5-1 to TRBJ2-3; the match to TRBD2 covers 12 bases. Losses at the gene ends were 4 bases for V and 3 bases for J; bases not matched to a gene: 3. Germline lookup yields CDR1 SGHRS and CDR2 YFSETQ. The CDR3 consists of 15 residues. CDR3 sequence: CASSVTSGSTDTQYF. The CDR3, as DNA: TGCGCCAGCAGCGTGACTAGCGGGAGTACAGATACGCAGTATTTT.

The V call is TRBV2, the J call TRBJ2-3; TRBD1 agrees at 9 bases. The CDR3 length is 15 residues. Germline V gene data show CDR1 as SNHLY and CDR2 as FYNNEI. J lost 0 bases, V lost 6 bases, and 4 bases had no gene match. The CDR3 DNA reads TGTGCCAGCAGCGGACAGGGGATCAGCACAGATACGCAGTATTTT. Protein sequence: CASSGQGISTDTQYF. Variable domain in full (rest from reference TRBV2 and TRBJ2-3): EPEVTQTPSHQVTQMGQEVILRCVPISNHLYFYWYRQILGQKVEFLVSFYNNEISEKSEIFDDQFSVERPDGSNFTLKIRSTKLEDSAMYFCASSGQGISTDTQYFGPGTRLTVL.

The chain couples TRBV4-1 to TRBJ2-1, with 11 bases fitting TRBD1. This CDR3 comprises 15 residues. Trimming removed 3 bases from V and 6 bases from J; junction bases left unmatched: 4. Germline V gene sequence: CDR1 MGHRA, CDR2 YSYEKL. For the CDR3, the DNA is TGCGCCAGCAGCCAGACCGGGACAGGGGGCAATGAGCAGTTCTTC. This encodes CASSQTGTGGNEQFF.

This chain links TRBV7-9 with TRBJ2-1; possibly TRBD1 for D (6 bases). This CDR3 is 14 amino acids long. Germline V gene sequence: CDR1 SEHNR, CDR2 FQNEAQ (reference sequence). The ends were cut back, 3 bases at V and 1 base at J, with 7 bases in the middle. The CDR3 reads CASSFGQSYNEQFF. For the CDR3, the DNA is TGTGCCAGCAGCTTCGGACAGTCCTACAATGAGCAGTTCTTC.

The chain uses TRBV24-1 and TRBJ1-1; D remains ambiguous. V lost 5 bases and J lost 2, with 32 bases in between. The germline gives CDR1 KGHDR, CDR2 SFDVKD. This CDR3 region has 21 residues. The CDR3 reads CATSGLLASPIPSTLNTEAFF. In DNA, the CDR3 is TGTGCCACCAGTGGACTCCTGGCCAGCCCAATCCCTTCGACTCTAAACACTGAAGCTTTCTTT.

The chain employs TRBV4-2 and TRBJ1-4; D may be TRBD1 (5 bases). The V end lost 4 bases, the J end lost 5 bases, and 23 bases lay between the germline ends. Looked up from germline, CDR1 is LGHNA and CDR2 is YNFKEQ. The CDR3 has 18 amino acids. The CDR3 DNA sequence: TGTGCCAGCAGCCGAAACCCGGACCGGACGGGGGACAATGAAAAACTGTTTTTT. This gives the protein CASSRNPDRTGDNEKLFF.

CDR3 protein: CAAGSGGTEAFF. CDR3 sequence (DNA): TGTGCGGCAGGGTCGGGGGGGACTGAAGCTTTCTTT. The chain is built from TRBV6-5 and TRBJ1-1; tentatively, D is TRBD1 (5 bases). CDR3 length: 12 amino acids. Germline V gene lookup returns CDR1 MNHEY and CDR2 SVGAGI.

V and J are TRBV2 and TRBJ1-4, with D perhaps TRBD1 (6 bases). Trimming took off 6 bases at V and 8 bases at J, with 16 bases between the two ends. This CDR3 is built from 14 residues. Looked up from germline, CDR1 is SNHLY and CDR2 is FYNNEI. CDR3 sequence reads: CASRLQGLIEKLFF. The CDR3 coding sequence is TGTGCCAGCAGGTTACAGGGTTTGATAGAAAAACTGTTTTTT. Combining the CDR3 with reference TRBV2 and TRBJ1-4 gives the whole variable domain EPEVTQTPSHQVTQMGQEVILRCVPISNHLYFYWYRQILGQKVEFLVSFYNNEISEKSEIFDDQFSVERPDGSNFTLKIRSTKLEDSAMYFCASRLQGLIEKLFFGSGTQLSVL.

The genes are TRBV6-5 and TRBJ1-4; D not resolved. CDR1 and CDR2 (germline): MNHEY, SVGAGI. V shed 6 bases and J shed 6 bases, with 11 bases lying between them. The CDR3 extends over 13 amino acids. CDR3 protein: CASRRAGYEKLFF. For the CDR3, the DNA is TGTGCCAGCAGGAGGGCAGGTTATGAAAAACTGTTTTTT.

This clone was detected only a few times. The chain couples TRBV19 to TRBJ1-1; D gene uncertain. This CDR3 is 14 amino acids long. The V end was cut by 3 bases, the J end by 4 bases, with 12 bases between. CDR1 is LNHDA, CDR2 SQIVND, per germline (reference sequence). DNA for the CDR3: TGTGCCAGTAGTATCTCCGGGTTGGTCACTGAAGCTTTCTTT. It is translated as CASSISGLVTEAFF.

The chain has TRBV6-5 and TRBJ2-5, with TRBD1 identical over 8 bases. This CDR3 region has 16 residues. CDR1 is MNHEY and CDR2 is SVGAGI in the germline V gene. With V trimmed by 3 bases and J by 4 bases, 10 bases remained unmatched. CDR3 coding DNA: TGTGCCAGCAGTTATACCTCGGCAGGGGGCCTAGAGACCCAGTACTTC. It codes for CASSYTSAGGLETQYF.

The rearrangement links TRBV7-2 to TRBJ2-5; 7 nucleotides match TRBD1. The CDR3 extends over 16 amino acids. The trim removed 6 bases at V and 5 bases at J, leaving 15 bases unmatched. The germline gives CDR1 SGHTA, CDR2 FQGNSA. Here the CDR3 reads CASRLSAGGGWETQYF. DNA of the CDR3: TGTGCCAGCAGATTGTCCGCAGGGGGTGGGTGGGAGACCCAGTACTTC.

V usage is TRBV28 and J usage is TRBJ2-1, with 9 bases identical to TRBD2. The germline V gene encodes CDR1 MDHEN and CDR2 SYDVKM. The ends lost 3 bases at V and 6 bases at J; junction bases unmatched: 9. CDR3 size: 16 residues. The CDR3 region has the DNA TGTGCCAGCAGTTTGGGGCGGGGGGGCCCACGCAATGAGCAGTTCTTC. Residues: CASSLGRGGPRNEQFF.

The rearrangement joins TRBV7-6 to TRBJ2-3; 8 bases are a match to TRBD2. The V segment lost 5 bases and the J segment 0 bases; nucleotides outside the gene matches: 4. Germline loops: CDR1 SGHVS, CDR2 FNYEAQ. The CDR3 loop spans 15 amino acids. CDR3 DNA: TGTGCCAGCAGCACAAGCGGGAGTAGCACAGATACGCAGTATTTT. This codes for CASSTSGSSTDTQYF.

The chain has TRBV5-1 and TRBJ1-3; D remains unclear. CDR1 SGHRS and CDR2 YFSETQ come from the germline V gene. V lost 0 bases, J lost 0 bases, and 10 bases lay in between. The CDR3 consists of 16 residues. CDR3 sequence (DNA): TGCGCCAGCAGCTTGGAAGCCCGAAACTCTGGAAACACCATATATTTT. Its protein is CASSLEARNSGNTIYF.